The 27 T cell receptor beta chains below were found in one sample sequenced in a study of cytomegalovirus exposure and HLA in healthy donors. The PCR used 60 Vbeta and 13 Jbeta primers. Using immunoSEQ multiplex PCR, the repertoire was profiled, and TCRdb retains in-frame clones only, with some absent. Altogether around 90,000 clones are present, around 59% being singletons, with the ten largest covering 2.3%. The sequenced sample consisted of PBMCs. These receptors all come from a human donor in good health.

The chain combines TRBV5-6 with TRBJ2-5; tentative D call: TRBD1 (6 bases). V was clipped by 4 bases and J by 6 bases, with 16 bases between them. CDR1 SGHDT and CDR2 YYEEEE come from the germline V gene. CDR3 length: 14 residues. CDR3: CASSKQGGVKTQYF. The CDR3 DNA is TGTGCCAGCAGCAAACAAGGGGGTGTAAAGACCCAGTACTTC.

This chain links TRBV14 with TRBJ2-7; D possibly corresponds to TRBD2 (7 bases). The V gene's germline CDR1 is SGHDN and CDR2 FVKESK. This CDR3 region has 15 residues. V lost 4 bases, J lost 2 bases, and 15 bases lay in between. The CDR3: CASSLKGGGTYEQYF. CDR3 sequence (DNA): TGTGCCAGCAGCCTAAAGGGAGGGGGGACCTACGAGCAGTACTTC.

V is TRBV5-1 and J is TRBJ1-2; tentatively, D is TRBD1 (5 bases). The CDR3 totals 13 residues. CDR1 is SGHRS, CDR2 YFSETQ, per germline. Trimming stripped 5 bases from V and 1 base from J, with 9 bases between. Written as DNA, the CDR3 is TGCGCCAGCAGTCCGGGGGGTAACTATGGCTACACCTTC. Its protein is CASSPGGNYGYTF.

This clone was detected only once. Different DNA sequences within this sample yield the same CDR3. The rearrangement joins TRBV18 to TRBJ2-6; possibly TRBD1 for D (5 bases). This CDR3 is 16 amino acids long. The germline CDR1 and CDR2 sequences are KGHSH and LQKENI. The V gene lost 3 bases and the J gene lost 2 bases, with 11 bases spanning the gap. The CDR3 region is CASSPRTGTGANVLTF. The DNA for the CDR3 is TGTGCCAGCTCACCGCGAACAGGTACTGGGGCCAACGTCCTGACTTTC.

This clone has a handful of counts. The chain uses TRBV11-2 and TRBJ2-7, with D perhaps matching TRBD1 (6 bases). The CDR3 length is 17 residues. V gave up 1 base and J gave up 2 bases, with 18 bases separating them. Germline V gene sequence: CDR1 SGHAT, CDR2 FQNNGV. The CDR3 DNA sequence: TGTGCCAGCAGCTTAGGGGGGCAAACCCAGGGGACCTACGAGCAGTACTTC. Its protein product is CASSLGGQTQGTYEQYF.

The chain joins TRBV5-1 to TRBJ1-2, with 12 bases matching TRBD1. The V and J ends lost 0 bases and 7 bases, in that order; junction bases with no gene match: 4. This CDR3 has 15 residues. Germline lookup yields CDR1 SGHRS and CDR2 YFSETQ. The CDR3 nucleotides are TGCGCCAGCAGCTTGGCCTGGGACAGGGGGCCTGGCTACACCTTC. This codes for CASSLAWDRGPGYTF.

The rearrangement uses TRBV2 and TRBJ2-5; 13 bases are a match to TRBD2. CDR1 is SNHLY, CDR2 FYNNEI, per germline. The junction had 12 bases not matched to a gene; V was cut back by 6 bases and J by 11 bases. The CDR3 consists of 15 residues. CDR3 nucleotides: TGTGCCAGCAGCCAAACCGGGACTAGCGGGGAGCCGCAGTACTTC. This codes for CASSQTGTSGEPQYF.

The chain carries TRBV6-1 and TRBJ2-5; a weak D match, TRBD2 (5 bases). This CDR3 has 15 residues. Trimming took 5 bases from V and 13 from J, leaving 26 bases between them. Germline-derived CDR1 and CDR2 are MNHNS and SASEGT. DNA for the CDR3: TGTGCCAGCAGTCAGGCTCCGAGGGTTCGGGAAGGAGCGTACTTC. Translated: CASSQAPRVREGAYF.

The rearrangement uses TRBV5-1 and TRBJ2-7; D gene unclear. The CDR3 loop spans 12 amino acids. The germline gives CDR1 SGHRS, CDR2 YFSETQ. The V end lost 3 bases, the J end lost 4 bases, and 8 bases lay between the germline ends. CDR3 nucleotide sequence: TGCGCCAGCAGCTCAGAAATATACGAGCAGTACTTC. Protein sequence: CASSSEIYEQYF.

The gene calls are TRBV2 and TRBJ1-1, with 9 bases identical to TRBD1. V gave up 7 bases and J gave up 0 bases; unmatched junction bases: 6. The CDR3 has 15 amino acids. Germline V CDR1 and CDR2: SNHLY, FYNNEI. Here the CDR3 DNA reads TGTGCCAGCATCCAACAGGGGGCTCTGAACACTGAAGCTTTCTTT. Translating it yields CASIQQGALNTEAFF.

The chain is built from TRBV4-3 and TRBJ1-6; D gene uncertain. Germline CDR1 is LGHNA and CDR2 is YSLEER. The CDR3 covers 17 residues. Trimming left V 0 bases short and J 7 bases short, with 16 bases between. The CDR3: CASSQDPAGHKNSPLHF. Here the CDR3 DNA reads TGCGCCAGCAGCCAAGACCCCGCAGGTCACAAGAATTCACCCCTCCACTTT.

The V and J genes are TRBV18 and TRBJ1-1, with D hard to call. Trimming stripped 6 bases from V and 4 bases from J, with 18 bases between. The CDR3 consists of 15 residues. The germline gives CDR1 KGHSH, CDR2 LQKENI. CDR3 coding DNA: TGTGCCAGCTCCGCGCCCGGGCCACGGGGCACTGAAGCTTTCTTT. Translation: CASSAPGPRGTEAFF.

This clone was counted between two and nine times. The chain links TRBV9 to TRBJ2-1, with 9 positions matching TRBD2. The CDR3 spans 15 residues. Germline V gene lookup returns CDR1 SGDLS and CDR2 YYNGEE. V shed 0 bases and J 5 bases; nucleotides not matched to a gene: 3. CDR3 DNA sequence: TGTGCCAGCAGCGTAGGCGGGGGGGGGAACAATGAGCAGTTCTTC. It specifies CASSVGGGGNNEQFF.

This clone was seen only a few times. The rearrangement uses TRBV10-3 and TRBJ1-1; D is possibly TRBD1 (6 bases). Germline CDR1 ENHRY, CDR2 SYGVKD. The CDR3 is 17 amino acids. V dropped 4 bases and J dropped 2 bases, with 20 bases sitting between them. CDR3 nucleotides: TGTGCCATCAGTGGGAGAGAACATGGGGGCGCAAACACTGAAGCTTTCTTT. Protein sequence: CAISGREHGGANTEAFF.

The chain has TRBV6-1 and TRBJ1-5; no clear D gene. The CDR3 is 14 amino acids. V was trimmed by 2 bases and J by 0 bases, leaving 5 bases between them. CDR1 and CDR2 from the germline V gene are MNHNS and SASEGT. CDR3: CASSESLSNQPQHF. In DNA form, the CDR3 reads TGTGCCAGCAGTGAAAGCCTTAGCAATCAGCCCCAGCATTTT.

The genes are TRBV10-3 and TRBJ1-1, with a possible D match to TRBD1 (6 bases). The CDR3 consists of 14 residues. The V end lost 4 bases, the J end lost 4 bases, and 13 bases lay between the germline ends. Looked up from germline, CDR1 is ENHRY and CDR2 is SYGVKD. CDR3 DNA: TGTGCCATCAGTGCGGTGGGGGCCAGCACTGAAGCTTTCTTT. It is translated as CAISAVGASTEAFF.

This clone was detected a few times. The rearrangement uses TRBV2 and TRBJ1-2, with TRBD1 identical over 7 bases. Germline loops: CDR1 SNHLY, CDR2 FYNNEI. V lost 6 bases and J lost 5; bases outside the gene matches: 6. CDR3 length equals 13 residues. The CDR3 bases are TGTGCCAGCAGCGCACAGGGGAGGTATGGCTACACCTTC. Translated, it gives CASSAQGRYGYTF.

This clone came up a few times. This may stem from a read error, because a much larger clone lies one nucleotide away. The V and J genes are TRBV6-5 and TRBJ1-5; TRBD1 aligns across 10 bases. This CDR3 contains 13 residues. Germline-derived CDR1 and CDR2 are MNHEY and SVGAGI. The CDR3 here is CASRTGGNQPQNF. The CDR3 DNA sequence: TGTGCCAGCCGGACAGGGGGAAATCAGCCCCAGAATTTT.

The rearrangement links TRBV7-2 to TRBJ2-7; 12 bases are a match to TRBD2. This CDR3 contains 17 residues. The junction had 12 bases not matched to a gene; V was cut back by 5 bases and J by 4 bases. Germline assignment: CDR1 SGHTA and CDR2 FQGNSA. The CDR3 DNA reads TGTGCCAGCAGCATCGACAATCTAGCGGGGGGGCTTTACGAGCAGTACTTC. This gives the protein CASSIDNLAGGLYEQYF.

V is TRBV30 and J is TRBJ2-1; 12 bases are shared with TRBD2. Germline assignment: CDR1 GTSNPN and CDR2 SVGIG (reference sequence). Unmatched junction bases numbered 5, after V lost 0 bases and J lost 8 bases. The CDR3 length is 15 residues. This chain's CDR3 is CAWSVRLAGDDEQFF. The CDR3 coding sequence is TGTGCCTGGAGTGTGCGACTAGCGGGGGACGATGAGCAGTTCTTC.

The J gene is TRBJ2-1, the V gene TRBV6-1, with 10 bases identical to TRBD2. This CDR3 contains 14 residues. V was clipped by 7 bases and J by 8 bases; unmatched bases: 8. Per the germline V gene, CDR1 is MNHNS and CDR2 is SASEGT. CDR3 in DNA: TGTGCCAGCACTCAGCGGGGGGGCGTCTATGAGCAGTTCTTC. This gives the protein CASTQRGGVYEQFF.

The chain carries TRBV4-1 and TRBJ2-2; a weak D match, TRBD1 (6 bases). CDR1 is MGHRA, CDR2 YSYEKL, per germline. The CDR3 is 17 amino acids. Trimming removed 4 bases at V and 4 bases at J, with 19 bases between. In DNA, the CDR3 is TGCGCCAGCAGCCGGAGACTACAGGGTTCCGTCACCGGGGAGCTGTTTTTT. As protein: CASSRRLQGSVTGELFF.

The rearrangement uses TRBV29-1 and TRBJ1-1; D remains unclear. Germline V gene sequence: CDR1 SQVTM, CDR2 ANQGSEA. This CDR3 has 12 amino acids. Trimming stripped 6 bases from V and 4 bases from J, with 12 bases between. Here the CDR3 reads CSVAGWSTEAFF. The CDR3, as DNA: TGCAGCGTCGCTGGGTGGAGCACTGAAGCTTTCTTT.

The count of this clone is one. CDR3 coding DNA: TGTGCCAGCAGCCTCGGGACAGGGGGGACTGAAGCTTTCTTT. The encoded protein is CASSLGTGGTEAFF. This rearrangement joins TRBV6-5 to TRBJ1-1; 11 bases fit TRBD1. This CDR3 spans 14 amino acids. V shed 6 bases, J shed 5 bases, and the junction held 5 bases outside the gene matches. Germline assignment: CDR1 MNHEY and CDR2 SVGAGI.

This chain connects TRBV9 to TRBJ1-2, with D uncertain. V dropped 0 bases and J dropped 4 bases, with 10 bases sitting between them. CDR3 length: 14 residues. CDR1 and CDR2 from the germline V gene are SGDLS and YYNGEE. CDR3 sequence: CASSVGGIGYGYTF. The CDR3 DNA reads TGTGCCAGCAGCGTAGGAGGGATCGGCTATGGCTACACCTTC.

For the CDR3, the DNA is TGTGCCAGCAGCGTAGGCGGGGGCACTGCCTACAATGAGCAGTTCTTC. This translates into CASSVGGGTAYNEQFF. The chain uses TRBV9 and TRBJ2-1, with D possibly TRBD2 on 7 matching bases. This CDR3 is 16 amino acids long. Germline values: CDR1 SGDLS, CDR2 YYNGEE. Trimming pared 0 bases from V and 2 bases from J, leaving 12 bases between.

This chain connects TRBV5-7 to TRBJ2-3; no reliable D call. TRBV5-7 counts as an open reading frame of uncertain function. This CDR3 region has 17 residues. The V and J ends lost 6 bases and 3 bases respectively, with 23 bases between them. The CDR3 coding sequence is TGTGCCAGCATGAATGTGTGTGTGTCTACGTCGACAGATACGCAGTATTTT. The encoded protein is CASMNVCVSTSTDTQYF.